Each of the 10 T cell receptor beta chains below was sequenced from the same sample in a study of blood T cell repertoires in COVID-19. Clones were read by immunoSEQ multiplex PCR, and TCRdb kept only the in-frame ones, dropping some. The sample consists of about 220,000 clones, roughly 90% of them appearing once. Sequencing used PBMCs or T cells enriched from blood (not recorded which). All receptors derive from a woman in her 30s who had recovered from COVID-19.

J is TRBJ2-7 and V is TRBV6-2 or TRBV6-3; D uncertain. The CDR3 extends over 14 amino acids. The V gene's germline CDR1 is MNHEY and CDR2 SVGEGT. The ends were cut back, 2 bases at V and 6 bases at J, with 14 bases in the middle. CDR3 amino acids: CASSYERPQPEQYF. Here the CDR3 DNA reads TGTGCCAGCAGTTACGAGCGTCCCCAGCCCGAGCAGTACTTC.

The V gene is TRBV11-3, the J gene TRBJ1-3; D ambiguous. Germline V gene sequence: CDR1 SGHNT, CDR2 YENEEA. The CDR3 loop spans 15 amino acids. Trimming took 10 bases from V and 1 from J, leaving 17 bases between them. As DNA, the CDR3 is TGTGCCACACCTCCGGCAGGTCCGTCTGGAAACACCATATATTTT. It is translated as CATPPAGPSGNTIYF.

The chain recombines TRBV5-6 with TRBJ1-2, with no clear D. The V and J ends lost 4 bases and 8 bases respectively, with 15 bases between them. This CDR3 has 13 amino acids. CDR1 and CDR2 (germline): SGHDT, YYEEEE. In DNA, the CDR3 is TGTGCCAGCAGCCTGGTAAGAGGGCCCGGCTACACCTTC. It yields the protein CASSLVRGPGYTF.

This clone was recorded only once. The V gene is TRBV3-1 (or the pseudogene TRBV3-2), the J gene TRBJ2-7, with D possibly TRBD1 on 7 matching bases. The CDR3 runs to 14 residues. The V and J ends lost 1 base and 5 bases respectively, with 12 bases between them. Germline V gives CDR1 LGHDT, CDR2 YNNKEL (reference sequence). CDR3 in DNA: TGTGCCAGCAGCCAAGGTCTCAGGGGGGACGAGCAGTACTTC. It yields the protein CASSQGLRGDEQYF.

V gene TRBV19 combines with J gene TRBJ2-1; 7 nucleotides agree with TRBD2. Looked up from germline, CDR1 is LNHDA and CDR2 is SQIVND (reference sequence). This CDR3 is built from 15 residues. The J segment lost 3 bases and the V segment lost 8 bases, leaving 10 bases of the junction unmatched. CDR3 in DNA: TGTGCCAGTCAACCCAGCGGGGCCTACTACAATGAGCAGTTCTTC. This encodes CASQPSGAYYNEQFF.

The chain recombines TRBV2 with TRBJ1-2; no clear D gene. The CDR3 is 13 residues long. V was shortened by 7 bases and J by 4 bases, with 13 bases between the two germline ends. Germline lookup yields CDR1 SNHLY and CDR2 FYNNEI. The CDR3 nucleotides are TGTGCCAGCATTGCGGAGTTTTCCTATGGCTACACCTTC. Translation gives CASIAEFSYGYTF.

This chain uses TRBV7-9 with TRBJ1-1; the D is unclear. V gave up 6 bases and J gave up 0 bases, with 11 bases separating them. CDR1 is SEHNR, CDR2 FQNEAQ, per germline (reference sequence). This CDR3 is 14 amino acids long. The CDR3 sequence is CASRNQEMNTEAFF. CDR3 in DNA: TGTGCCAGCAGGAACCAGGAAATGAACACTGAAGCTTTCTTT.

The CDR3 sequence is CASSPSTGLYGYTF. Here the CDR3 DNA reads TGTGCCAGCAGCCCGTCGACAGGGCTTTATGGCTACACCTTC. V and J are TRBV14 and TRBJ1-2; 7 nucleotides align to TRBD1. J was trimmed by 5 bases and V by 4 bases; bases with no gene match: 7. Germline V gene sequence: CDR1 SGHDN, CDR2 FVKESK. The CDR3 spans 14 residues.

The chain combines TRBV7-9 with TRBJ1-5; the D is unclear. Trimming pared 3 bases from V and 4 bases from J, leaving 7 bases between. The CDR3 runs to 13 residues. The germline CDR1 and CDR2 sequences are SEHNR and FQNEAQ (reference sequence). The CDR3 bases are TGTGCCAGCAGCTTCGCACGGAATCAGCCCCAGCATTTT. Its protein product is CASSFARNQPQHF.

The J gene is TRBJ2-1, the V gene TRBV6-4; TRBD2 is a possible D gene (5 bases). The CDR3 has 12 residues. Trimming pared 2 bases from V and 9 bases from J, leaving 8 bases between. Germline CDR1 is MRHNA and CDR2 is SNTAGT. In DNA, the CDR3 is TGTGCCAGCAGTGACCCGGGAACTGAGCAGTTCTTC. Translating gives CASSDPGTEQFF.